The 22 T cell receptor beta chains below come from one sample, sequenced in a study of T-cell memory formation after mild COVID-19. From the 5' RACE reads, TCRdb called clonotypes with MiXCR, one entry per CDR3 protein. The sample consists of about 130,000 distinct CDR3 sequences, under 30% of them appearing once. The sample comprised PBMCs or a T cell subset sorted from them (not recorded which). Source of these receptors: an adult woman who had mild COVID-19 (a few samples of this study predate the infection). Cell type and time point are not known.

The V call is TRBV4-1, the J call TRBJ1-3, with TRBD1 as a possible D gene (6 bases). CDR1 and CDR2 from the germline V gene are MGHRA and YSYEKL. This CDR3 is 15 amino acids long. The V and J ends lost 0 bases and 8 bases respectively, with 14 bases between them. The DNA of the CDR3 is TGCGCCAGCAGCCAAGAGCAGGGGCTCGGCGACACCATATATTTT. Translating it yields CASSQEQGLGDTIYF.

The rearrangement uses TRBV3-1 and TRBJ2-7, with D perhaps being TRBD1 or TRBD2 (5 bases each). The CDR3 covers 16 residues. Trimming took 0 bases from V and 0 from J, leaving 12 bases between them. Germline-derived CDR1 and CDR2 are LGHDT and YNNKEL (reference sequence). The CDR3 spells CASSQESEGSSYEQYF. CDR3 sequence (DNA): TGTGCCAGCAGCCAAGAAAGTGAGGGGAGCTCCTACGAGCAGTACTTC.

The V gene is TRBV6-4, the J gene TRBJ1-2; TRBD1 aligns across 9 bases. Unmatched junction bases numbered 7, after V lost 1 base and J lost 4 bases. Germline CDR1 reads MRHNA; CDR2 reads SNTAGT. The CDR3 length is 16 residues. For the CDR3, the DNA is TGTGCCAGCAGTGACTTTCCGGGACAGGGTGCCTATGGCTACACCTTC. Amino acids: CASSDFPGQGAYGYTF.

The CDR3 sequence: CASSYYGGEGTEAFF. The CDR3 DNA reads TGTGCCAGCAGTTATTACGGGGGAGAAGGGACTGAAGCTTTCTTT. The rearrangement links TRBV6-5 to TRBJ1-1, with a tentative D call TRBD1 (5 bases). This CDR3 spans 15 amino acids. Germline values: CDR1 MNHEY, CDR2 SVGAGI. Trimming left V 3 bases short and J 5 bases short, with 16 bases between.

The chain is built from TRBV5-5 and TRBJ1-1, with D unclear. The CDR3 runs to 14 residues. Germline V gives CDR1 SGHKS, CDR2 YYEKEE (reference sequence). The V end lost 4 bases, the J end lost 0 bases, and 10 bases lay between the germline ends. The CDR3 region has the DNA TGTGCCAGCAGCCCGGCCGGATTGAACACTGAAGCTTTCTTT. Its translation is CASSPAGLNTEAFF.

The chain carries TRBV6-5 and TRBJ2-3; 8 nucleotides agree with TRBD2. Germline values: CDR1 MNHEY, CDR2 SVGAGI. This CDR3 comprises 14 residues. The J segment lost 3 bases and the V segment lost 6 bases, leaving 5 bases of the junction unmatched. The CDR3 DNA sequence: TGTGCCAGCAGCCCCTCTAGCGGGACAGATACGCAGTATTTT. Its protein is CASSPSSGTDTQYF.

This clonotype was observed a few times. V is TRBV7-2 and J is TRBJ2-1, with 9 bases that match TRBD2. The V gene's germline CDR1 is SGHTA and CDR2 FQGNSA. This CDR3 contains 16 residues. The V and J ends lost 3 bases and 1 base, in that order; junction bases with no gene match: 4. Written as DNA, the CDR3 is TGTGCCAGCAGCTTCCTAGCGGGGCTATCCTACAATGAGCAGTTCTTC. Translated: CASSFLAGLSYNEQFF.

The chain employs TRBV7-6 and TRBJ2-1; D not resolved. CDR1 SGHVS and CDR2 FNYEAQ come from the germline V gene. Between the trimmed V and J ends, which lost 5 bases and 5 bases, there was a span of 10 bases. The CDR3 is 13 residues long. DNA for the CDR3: TGTGCCAGCAGCCCTCGCTTTGACAATGAGCAGTTCTTC. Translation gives CASSPRFDNEQFF.

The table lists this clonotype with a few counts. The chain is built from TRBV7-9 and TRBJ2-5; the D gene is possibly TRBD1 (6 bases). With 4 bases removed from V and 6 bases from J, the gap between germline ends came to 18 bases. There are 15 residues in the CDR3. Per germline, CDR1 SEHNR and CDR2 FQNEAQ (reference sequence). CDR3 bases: TGTGCCAGCAGCTCCCAGGGGCAGGGTGTAAAGACCCAGTACTTC. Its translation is CASSSQGQGVKTQYF.

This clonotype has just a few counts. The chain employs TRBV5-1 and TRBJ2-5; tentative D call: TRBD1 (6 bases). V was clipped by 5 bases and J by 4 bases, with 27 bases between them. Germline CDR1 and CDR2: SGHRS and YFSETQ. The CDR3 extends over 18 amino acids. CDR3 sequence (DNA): TGCGCCAGCAGTTGGCGACAGGTCGAGTCATCGGTAGGAGAGACCCAGTACTTC. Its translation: CASSWRQVESSVGETQYF. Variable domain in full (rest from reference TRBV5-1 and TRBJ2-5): KAGVTQTPRYLIKTRGQQVTLSCSPISGHRSVSWYQQTPGQGLQFLFEYFSETQRNKGNFPGRFSGRQFSNSRSEMNVSTLELGDSALYLCASSWRQVESSVGETQYFGPGTRLLVL.

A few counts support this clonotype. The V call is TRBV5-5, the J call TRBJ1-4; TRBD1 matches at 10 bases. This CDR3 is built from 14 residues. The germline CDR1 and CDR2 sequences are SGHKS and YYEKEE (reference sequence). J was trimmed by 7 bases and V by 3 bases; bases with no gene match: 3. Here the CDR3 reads CASSSGTGVEKLFF. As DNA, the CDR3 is TGTGCCAGCAGCTCCGGGACAGGGGTTGAAAAACTGTTTTTT.

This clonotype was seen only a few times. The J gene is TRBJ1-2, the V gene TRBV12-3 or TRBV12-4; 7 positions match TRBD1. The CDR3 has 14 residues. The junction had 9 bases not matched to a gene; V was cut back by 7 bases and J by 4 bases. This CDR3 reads CASTTVGDSYGYTF. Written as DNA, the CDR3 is TGTGCCAGCACCACCGTGGGGGACAGCTATGGCTACACCTTC.

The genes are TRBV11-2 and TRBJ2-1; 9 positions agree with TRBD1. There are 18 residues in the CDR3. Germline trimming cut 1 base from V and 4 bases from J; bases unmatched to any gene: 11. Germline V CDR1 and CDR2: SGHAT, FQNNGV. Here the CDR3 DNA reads TGTGCCAGCAGCTTAGCCTACCAGGACAGGGGTTCGTACAATGAGCAGTTCTTC. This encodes CASSLAYQDRGSYNEQFF.

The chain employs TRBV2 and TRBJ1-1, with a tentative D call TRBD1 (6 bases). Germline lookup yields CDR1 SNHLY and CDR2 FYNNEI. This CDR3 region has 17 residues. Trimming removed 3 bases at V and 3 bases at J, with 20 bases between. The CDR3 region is CASSDPGITGLYTEAFF. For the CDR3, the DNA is TGTGCCAGCAGTGATCCGGGCATTACAGGGCTGTACACTGAAGCTTTCTTT.

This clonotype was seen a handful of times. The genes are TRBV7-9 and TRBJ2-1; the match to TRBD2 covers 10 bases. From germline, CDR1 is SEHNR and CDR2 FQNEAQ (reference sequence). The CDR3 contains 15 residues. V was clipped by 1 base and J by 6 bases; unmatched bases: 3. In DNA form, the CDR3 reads TGTGCCAGCAGCTTAGTAGCGGGAGGTAGCAATGAGCAGTTCTTC. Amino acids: CASSLVAGGSNEQFF.

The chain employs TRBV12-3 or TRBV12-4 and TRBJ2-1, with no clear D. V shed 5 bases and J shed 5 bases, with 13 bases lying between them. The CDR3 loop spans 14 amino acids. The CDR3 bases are TGTGCCAGCAGTCTGGCCACGACCCACAATGAGCAGTTCTTC. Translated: CASSLATTHNEQFF.

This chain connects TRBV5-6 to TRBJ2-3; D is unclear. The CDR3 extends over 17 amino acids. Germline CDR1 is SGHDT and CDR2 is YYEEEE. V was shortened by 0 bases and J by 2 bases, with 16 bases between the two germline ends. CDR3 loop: CASSLEVQNMHTDTQYF. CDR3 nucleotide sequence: TGTGCCAGCAGCTTGGAGGTACAGAATATGCACACAGATACGCAGTATTTT.

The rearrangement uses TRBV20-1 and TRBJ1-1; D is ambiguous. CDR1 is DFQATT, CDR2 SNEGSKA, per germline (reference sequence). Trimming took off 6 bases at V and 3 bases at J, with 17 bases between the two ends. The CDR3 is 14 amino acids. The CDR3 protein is CSARALNSDTEAFF. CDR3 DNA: TGCAGTGCGAGGGCTCTGAATTCGGACACTGAAGCTTTCTTT.

DNA of the CDR3: TGTGCCACCAGCAGAGATCAAGGGGCAGTCTACGAGCAGTACTTC. It yields the protein CATSRDQGAVYEQYF. This chain connects TRBV15 to TRBJ2-7; maybe TRBD1 (5 bases). This CDR3 comprises 15 residues. V dropped 0 bases and J dropped 3 bases, with 12 bases sitting between them. Per the germline V gene, CDR1 is LNHNV and CDR2 is YYDKDF (reference sequence).

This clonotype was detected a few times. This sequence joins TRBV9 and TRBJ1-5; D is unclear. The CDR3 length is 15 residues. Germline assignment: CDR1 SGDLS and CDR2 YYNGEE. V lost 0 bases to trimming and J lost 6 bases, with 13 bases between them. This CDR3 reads CASSVGMGSSQPQHF. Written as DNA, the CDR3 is TGTGCCAGCAGCGTAGGAATGGGGAGCTCTCAGCCCCAGCATTTT. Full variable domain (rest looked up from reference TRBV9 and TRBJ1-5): DSGVTQTPKHLITATGQRVTLRCSPRSGDLSVYWYQQSLDQGLQFLIQYYNGEERAKGNILERFSAQQFPDLHSELNLSSLELGDSALYFCASSVGMGSSQPQHFGDGTRLSIL.

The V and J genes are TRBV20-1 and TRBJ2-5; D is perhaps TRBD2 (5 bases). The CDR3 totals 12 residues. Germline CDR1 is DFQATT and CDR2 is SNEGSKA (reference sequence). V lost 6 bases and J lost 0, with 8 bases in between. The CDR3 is CSAVRDQETQYF. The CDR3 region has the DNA TGCAGTGCGGTGAGGGACCAAGAGACCCAGTACTTC.

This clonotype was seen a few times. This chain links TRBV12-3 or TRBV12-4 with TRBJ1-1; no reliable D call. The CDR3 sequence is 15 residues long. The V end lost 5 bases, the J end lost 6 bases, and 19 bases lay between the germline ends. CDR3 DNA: TGTGCCAGCAGTCTACTAGAGTTGGGTCGCCCTGAAGCTTTCTTT. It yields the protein CASSLLELGRPEAFF.